The 16 T cell receptor beta chains reported below all come from one sample, sequenced in a study of graft-versus-host responses after intestinal transplantation. The method was immunoSEQ multiplex PCR; TCRdb's version includes in-frame clones alone and lacks a portion of them. The table has some 29,000 clones, more than 70% seen once. Processing of graft tissue released intraepithelial and lamina propria lymphocytes. Here the sequenced sample was ileum tissue, taken 98 days after intestinal transplantation. These receptors were collected from a human patient who received an intestinal transplant, so some T cells may come from the graft donor.

The rearrangement links TRBV4-1 to TRBJ1-2; 7 positions match TRBD1. CDR3 length: 16 residues. Per the germline V gene, CDR1 is MGHRA and CDR2 is YSYEKL. V lost 1 base and J lost 4; bases outside the gene matches: 9. Here the CDR3 reads CASSQGGGQRLYGYTF. The CDR3 region has the DNA TGCGCCAGCAGCCAAGGGGGGGGACAGCGCCTCTATGGCTACACCTTC.

The chain recombines TRBV5-1 with TRBJ1-2, with unresolved D. From germline, CDR1 is SGHRS and CDR2 YFSETQ. The CDR3 consists of 13 residues. V dropped 0 bases and J dropped 8 bases, with 11 bases sitting between them. In DNA, the CDR3 is TGCGCCAGCAGCTTGGAATGGGGAGTGGGCTACACCTTC. This translates into CASSLEWGVGYTF. The full variable domain, completed using reference TRBV5-1 and TRBJ1-2, is KAGVTQTPRYLIKTRGQQVTLSCSPISGHRSVSWYQQTPGQGLQFLFEYFSETQRNKGNFPGRFSGRQFSNSRSEMNVSTLELGDSALYLCASSLEWGVGYTFGSGTRLTVV.

Only a few counts were recorded for this clone. This rearrangement joins TRBV7-9 to TRBJ2-7; D perhaps matches TRBD2 (6 bases). V shed 3 bases and J shed 2 bases, with 11 bases lying between them. The CDR3 runs to 14 residues. The germline V gene has CDR1 SEHNR and CDR2 FQNEAQ (reference sequence). CDR3 loop: CASSLAGGTYEQYF. Here the CDR3 DNA reads TGTGCCAGCAGCTTGGCGGGCGGGACCTACGAGCAGTACTTC.

The chain is built from TRBV27 and TRBJ2-1; D not resolved. V was clipped by 5 bases and J by 2 bases, with 10 bases between them. Germline CDR1 MNHEY, CDR2 SMNVEV (reference sequence). The CDR3 has 14 amino acids. Here the CDR3 reads CASSPLGPYNEQFF. Here the CDR3 DNA reads TGTGCCAGCAGTCCCCTAGGTCCCTACAATGAGCAGTTCTTC.

The chain employs TRBV4-1 and TRBJ1-4, with D unresolved. V gave up 5 bases and J gave up 6 bases, with 13 bases separating them. The CDR3 contains 14 residues. Germline CDR1 is MGHRA and CDR2 is YSYEKL. The CDR3, as DNA: TGCGCCAGCAGCTCGATTGGGTTTGATGAAAAACTGTTTTTT. It codes for CASSSIGFDEKLFF.

The chain links TRBV27 to TRBJ1-1, with 8 bases matching TRBD1. Germline CDR1 MNHEY, CDR2 SMNVEV (reference sequence). The ends lost 7 bases at V and 7 bases at J; junction bases unmatched: 5. The CDR3 runs to 12 residues. CDR3 coding DNA: TGTGCCAGCATGGGGGGACAGGTTGAAGCTTTCTTT. The encoded protein is CASMGGQVEAFF.

This chain uses TRBV18 with TRBJ2-3; D is ambiguous. Germline V gene sequence: CDR1 KGHSH, CDR2 LQKENI. V was trimmed by 2 bases and J by 2 bases, leaving 5 bases between them. CDR3 length: 13 amino acids. The DNA for the CDR3 is TGTGCCAGCTCACCAGGGGTCACAGATACGCAGTATTTT. Translation gives CASSPGVTDTQYF.

This chain joins TRBV4-1 and TRBJ2-1; D gene ambiguous. Deletions cut 3 bases from V and 7 bases from J, with 10 bases between. The CDR3 consists of 13 residues. Germline V CDR1 and CDR2: MGHRA, YSYEKL. The CDR3 DNA is TGCGCCAGCAGCCAGAGTAGGTGGAATGAGCAGTTCTTC. It yields the protein CASSQSRWNEQFF.

Only a few counts were recorded for this clone. The gene calls are TRBV19 and TRBJ1-1; D possibly corresponds to TRBD1 (6 bases). The CDR3 runs to 14 residues. The ends were cut back, 7 bases at V and 4 bases at J, with 16 bases in the middle. CDR1 is LNHDA and CDR2 is SQIVND in the germline V gene (reference sequence). The CDR3 DNA follows: TGTGCCAGTACCTCGTACAGGGATGGCACTGAAGCTTTCTTT. Encoded protein: CASTSYRDGTEAFF.

In its sample, this clone was seen once. The chain carries TRBV30 and TRBJ1-1; 8 bases map to TRBD1. Germline CDR1 reads GTSNPN; CDR2 reads SVGIG (reference sequence). J lost 1 base, V lost 4 bases, and 11 bases had no gene match. This CDR3 has 16 amino acids. CDR3 bases: TGTGCCTGGATCAGAATCGTGACAGGGGAGAACACTGAAGCTTTCTTT. Translated, it gives CAWIRIVTGENTEAFF.

The V call is TRBV30, the J call TRBJ2-1; 9 bases line up with TRBD1. The CDR3 is made up of 13 amino acids. Germline CDR1 and CDR2: GTSNPN and SVGIG (reference sequence). With V trimmed by 4 bases and J by 9 bases, 7 bases remained unmatched. CDR3 DNA sequence: TGTGCCTGGAACAGGGGGCTCGGGGGTGAGCAGTTCTTC. This codes for CAWNRGLGGEQFF.

The chain carries TRBV4-2 and TRBJ2-1; a weak D match, TRBD1 (6 bases). The CDR3 length is 17 residues. Trimming removed 0 bases at V and 7 bases at J, with 19 bases between. Germline values: CDR1 LGHNA, CDR2 YNFKEQ. The CDR3 loop reads CASSQEKASRGPNEQFF. The CDR3 nucleotides read TGTGCCAGCAGCCAAGAAAAGGCCTCCAGGGGACCAAATGAGCAGTTCTTC.

This chain links TRBV6-6 with TRBJ1-1; D call uncertain. The CDR3 runs 13 residues. The ends were cut back, 6 bases at V and 4 bases at J, with 12 bases in the middle. The germline gives CDR1 MNHNY, CDR2 SVGAGI (reference sequence). CDR3 sequence (DNA): TGTGCCAGCAGACGAAATGAGGTCACTGAAGCTTTCTTT. Residues: CASRRNEVTEAFF.

V usage is TRBV20-1 and J usage is TRBJ2-5, with D perhaps being TRBD1 or TRBD2 (5 bases each). CDR1 and CDR2 (germline): DFQATT, SNEGSKA (reference sequence). The CDR3 extends over 11 amino acids. The V and J ends lost 3 bases and 5 bases respectively, with 7 bases between them. CDR3 in amino acids: CSASGDETQYF. DNA for the CDR3: TGCAGTGCTAGCGGGGACGAGACCCAGTACTTC.

The chain has TRBV10-3 and TRBJ2-5; D remains ambiguous. Germline V CDR1 and CDR2: ENHRY, SYGVKD. V was cut by 7 bases and J by 0 bases, with 9 bases left in between. This CDR3 has 13 residues. The CDR3 loop reads CAIKKGHQETQYF. CDR3 nucleotides: TGTGCCATCAAGAAGGGCCACCAAGAGACCCAGTACTTC.

This rearrangement joins TRBV10-1 to TRBJ1-1; 9 bases are a match to TRBD1. After removal of 0 bases from V and 4 bases from J, the junction contained 6 bases not matched to a gene. Germline V gives CDR1 WNHNN, CDR2 SYGVQD (reference sequence). The CDR3 loop spans 16 amino acids. The CDR3 here is CASSESRGQGSTEAFF. The CDR3 nucleotides read TGCGCCAGCAGTGAGTCGAGAGGACAGGGGAGCACTGAAGCTTTCTTT.